The rows below give T cell receptor beta chains drawn from one sample of a study of T-cell reconstitution after alpha-beta-depleted transplantation in children. MiXCR was run by TCRdb on the PCR reads, yielding one entry per CDR3 protein. The data show some 350,000 distinct CDR3 sequences, with roughly 16% seen just once and about 41% held by the top ten. The source material was PBMCs, mostly from graft donor cells, sampled 360 days after TCRalphabeta/CD19-depleted stem cell transplant. The receptors come from a male patient aged 2-15 years who had a stem cell transplant for acute lymphoblastic leukemia, so the T cells may come from the graft donor. The CDR3 runs from the conserved cysteine through the conserved F or W. The order of the fields is D gene, clone size, J gene, V gene, CDR3 DNA, CDR3 protein. The D gene is left open where the match is weak. A clone size is listed for some rows: how often the clone was seen (once, few, many), or a class if it is expanded.

D gene: .; clone size: .; J gene: TRBJ2-1; V gene: TRBV18; CDR3 DNA: TGTGCCAGCTCACCCATGACTGGGACCCTCAGCTACAATGAGCAGTTCTTC; CDR3 protein: CASSPMTGTLSYNEQFF
D gene: .; clone size: few; J gene: TRBJ1-3; V gene: TRBV28; CDR3 DNA: TGTGCCAGCAGTTTTATCAGGGCGACTGGAAACACCATATATTTT; CDR3 protein: CASSFIRATGNTIYF
D gene: .; clone size: .; J gene: TRBJ1-1; V gene: TRBV12-3/TRBV12-4; CDR3 DNA: TGTGCCAGCAGAGGACCTAACACTGAAGCTTTCTTT; CDR3 protein: CASRGPNTEAFF
D gene: TRBD2; clone size: few; J gene: TRBJ2-2; V gene: TRBV18; CDR3 DNA: TGTGCCAGCTCGAGTATGTCTAGCGGAACCGGGGAGCTGTTTTTT; CDR3 protein: CASSSMSSGTGELFF
D gene: .; clone size: .; J gene: TRBJ2-5; V gene: TRBV12-3/TRBV12-4; CDR3 DNA: TGTGCCAGCAGTTTAGCGCAAGCGTCGCACCAAGAGACCCAGTACTTC; CDR3 protein: CASSLAQASHQETQYF
D gene: TRBD1; clone size: .; J gene: TRBJ2-7; V gene: TRBV10-3; CDR3 DNA: TGTGCCATCAGCGCGGGGACAGGGGGATACGAGCAGTACTTC; CDR3 protein: CAISAGTGGYEQYF
D gene: .; clone size: few; J gene: TRBJ2-7; V gene: TRBV27; CDR3 DNA: TGTGCCAGCAGTTGGTCAAAGGGATCCTACGAGCAGTACTTC; CDR3 protein: CASSWSKGSYEQYF
D gene: TRBD1; clone size: few; J gene: TRBJ2-7; V gene: TRBV5-1; CDR3 DNA: TGCGCCAGCAGCTTCACAGGGGGCAGTTACGAGCAGTACTTC; CDR3 protein: CASSFTGGSYEQYF
D gene: .; clone size: few; J gene: TRBJ2-1; V gene: TRBV5-1; CDR3 DNA: TGCGCCAGCAGCGGGGCGGGCCCCTACTCCTACAATGAGCAGTTCTTC; CDR3 protein: CASSGAGPYSYNEQFF
D gene: .; clone size: .; J gene: TRBJ2-3; V gene: TRBV15; CDR3 DNA: TGTGCCACCAGCAGAGTCGGAAGGCCAGATACGCAGTATTTT; CDR3 protein: CATSRVGRPDTQYF
D gene: .; clone size: .; J gene: TRBJ2-6; V gene: TRBV5-1; CDR3 DNA: TGCGCCAGCAACCAAGACAGTGGTCGGGGGTTCTCTGGGGCCAACGTCCTGACTTTC; CDR3 protein: CASNQDSGRGFSGANVLTF
D gene: .; clone size: few; J gene: TRBJ1-2; V gene: TRBV7-2; CDR3 DNA: TGTGCCAGCAGCTTAGTTGCTGGAGGCTACACCTTC; CDR3 protein: CASSLVAGGYTF
D gene: .; clone size: .; J gene: TRBJ2-2; V gene: TRBV6-2/TRBV6-3; CDR3 DNA: TGTGCCAGCAGTTACGGAGGCGTCTCCGGGGAGCTGTTTTTT; CDR3 protein: CASSYGGVSGELFF
D gene: TRBD2; clone size: .; J gene: TRBJ2-5; V gene: TRBV5-1; CDR3 DNA: TGCGCCAGCAGCTTGGTAGCGGGAGAGGGAGAAGAGACCCAGTACTTC; CDR3 protein: CASSLVAGEGEETQYF
D gene: .; clone size: .; J gene: TRBJ2-7; V gene: TRBV29-1; CDR3 DNA: TGCAGCGTTGAAGATAGGAAGTACGAGCAGTACTTC; CDR3 protein: CSVEDRKYEQYF
D gene: TRBD1; clone size: .; J gene: TRBJ2-2; V gene: TRBV5-1; CDR3 DNA: TGCGCCAGCAGACAGGGGGCCTGGGAGCTGTTTTTT; CDR3 protein: CASRQGAWELFF
D gene: .; clone size: .; J gene: TRBJ1-3; V gene: TRBV20-1; CDR3 DNA: TGCAGTGCTAGAGATCTTATAAACACCATATATTTT; CDR3 protein: CSARDLINTIYF
D gene: .; clone size: few; J gene: TRBJ1-5; V gene: TRBV12-3/TRBV12-4; CDR3 DNA: TGTGCCAGCAGTTGGGGCAGGGCCGCCAATCAGCCCCAGCATTTT; CDR3 protein: CASSWGRAANQPQHF
D gene: .; clone size: few; J gene: TRBJ2-4; V gene: TRBV15; CDR3 DNA: TGTGCCACCAGCAGCCCAGTAAGCTCCATAGCCAAAAACATTCAGTACTTC; CDR3 protein: CATSSPVSSIAKNIQYF
D gene: TRBD1; clone size: once; J gene: TRBJ1-5; V gene: TRBV6-2/TRBV6-3; CDR3 DNA: TGTGCCAGCAGAGAGGACAGGGGACAGCCCCAGCATTTT; CDR3 protein: CASREDRGQPQHF
D gene: .; clone size: few; J gene: TRBJ2-5; V gene: TRBV20-1; CDR3 DNA: TGCAGTTCAGGAACGGGGATTCTAGAGACCCAGTACTTC; CDR3 protein: CSSGTGILETQYF
D gene: .; clone size: .; J gene: TRBJ1-2; V gene: TRBV10-3; CDR3 DNA: TGTGCCATCAGTGACCGCTTGGGGGACCATTCCTATGGCTACACCTTC; CDR3 protein: CAISDRLGDHSYGYTF
D gene: .; clone size: many; J gene: TRBJ1-2; V gene: TRBV29-1; CDR3 DNA: TGCAGCGTTGAAGGCAACTATGGCTACACCTTC; CDR3 protein: CSVEGNYGYTF
D gene: .; clone size: .; J gene: TRBJ2-1; V gene: TRBV3-1; CDR3 DNA: TGTGCCAGCAGCCAAGGCCCCTCCTACAATGAGCAGTTCTTC; CDR3 protein: CASSQGPSYNEQFF
D gene: TRBD2; clone size: .; J gene: TRBJ2-3; V gene: TRBV29-1; CDR3 DNA: TGCAGCGTTATGATAGCGGGAATCCCCTCTAATACGCAGTATTTT; CDR3 protein: CSVMIAGIPSNTQYF
D gene: TRBD1; clone size: few; J gene: TRBJ2-5; V gene: TRBV5-1; CDR3 DNA: TGCGCCAGCAGCTTGGCTCTCGGGACAGGGGTGCGAGAGACCCAGTACTTC; CDR3 protein: CASSLALGTGVRETQYF
D gene: .; clone size: few; J gene: TRBJ2-7; V gene: TRBV7-8; CDR3 DNA: TGTGCCAGCAGCCCATTACGGTCCTTAGGGCCTTATCTCTACGAGCAGTACTTC; CDR3 protein: CASSPLRSLGPYLYEQYF
D gene: .; clone size: .; J gene: TRBJ2-1; V gene: TRBV28; CDR3 DNA: TGTGCCATAGCTGTCAGCTCCTACAATGAGCAGTTCTTC; CDR3 protein: CAIAVSSYNEQFF
D gene: TRBD1; clone size: few; J gene: TRBJ2-7; V gene: TRBV4-1; CDR3 DNA: TGCGCCAGCAGCCAAGATATGGGGGGACAGGGCTACGAGCAGTACTTC; CDR3 protein: CASSQDMGGQGYEQYF
D gene: .; clone size: few; J gene: TRBJ1-1; V gene: TRBV28; CDR3 DNA: TGTGCCAGCAGTCACCGACTCACTGAAGCTTTCTTT; CDR3 protein: CASSHRLTEAFF
D gene: .; clone size: .; J gene: TRBJ2-3; V gene: TRBV20-1; CDR3 DNA: TGCAGTGCTAGGGGACCGGCGGATGCGCAGTATTTT; CDR3 protein: CSARGPADAQYF
D gene: TRBD2; clone size: .; J gene: TRBJ2-1; V gene: TRBV12-3/TRBV12-4; CDR3 DNA: TGTGCCAGCACGGGCGGGAGGCGTGGTGAGCAGTTCTTC; CDR3 protein: CASTGGRRGEQFF
D gene: .; clone size: few; J gene: TRBJ2-1; V gene: TRBV20-1; CDR3 DNA: TGCAGTGCTAGAGGGGACTCCCAGCCTTACAATGAGCAGTTCTTC; CDR3 protein: CSARGDSQPYNEQFF
D gene: TRBD1; clone size: many; J gene: TRBJ2-1; V gene: TRBV19; CDR3 DNA: TGTGCCAGTACCGGGACAGGGGGCAATGAGCAGTTCTTC; CDR3 protein: CASTGTGGNEQFF
D gene: .; clone size: .; J gene: TRBJ2-5; V gene: TRBV4-1; CDR3 DNA: TGCGCCAGCAGCCAAGCTCTGTACCAAGAGACCCAGTACTTC; CDR3 protein: CASSQALYQETQYF
D gene: TRBD1; clone size: many; J gene: TRBJ2-3; V gene: TRBV28; CDR3 DNA: TGTGCCAGCAGTTTGTGGGGACAGGTCACAGATACGCAGTATTTT; CDR3 protein: CASSLWGQVTDTQYF
D gene: .; clone size: .; J gene: TRBJ1-3; V gene: TRBV30; CDR3 DNA: TGTGCCTGGGGGCAGAAAGGGCAGAGGTACACCATATATTTT; CDR3 protein: CAWGQKGQRYTIYF
D gene: TRBD2; clone size: many; J gene: TRBJ2-3; V gene: TRBV12-3/TRBV12-4; CDR3 DNA: TGTGCCAGCAGTTGGAGCGGGAGGGCCGTAGATACGCAGTATTTT; CDR3 protein: CASSWSGRAVDTQYF
D gene: .; clone size: .; J gene: TRBJ1-1; V gene: TRBV12-3/TRBV12-4; CDR3 DNA: TGTGCCAGCAGCCCAGGGTATCTGGAGATGAACACTGAAGCTTTCTTT; CDR3 protein: CASSPGYLEMNTEAFF
D gene: .; clone size: .; J gene: TRBJ2-3; V gene: TRBV20-1; CDR3 DNA: TGCAGTGCTAGAGAGGTTGGAACAGATACGCAGTATTTT; CDR3 protein: CSAREVGTDTQYF
D gene: .; clone size: .; J gene: TRBJ2-1; V gene: TRBV20-1; CDR3 DNA: TGCAGTGCCCCTGGGGTGTACAATGAGCAGTTCTTC; CDR3 protein: CSAPGVYNEQFF
D gene: .; clone size: .; J gene: TRBJ2-1; V gene: TRBV4-1; CDR3 DNA: TGCGCCAGCAGCCAAGGGGGGGTGGGGTACAATGAGCAGTTCTTC; CDR3 protein: CASSQGGVGYNEQFF
D gene: .; clone size: .; J gene: TRBJ2-2; V gene: TRBV9; CDR3 DNA: TGTGCCAGCAGCGTAGCTGGGGGGCGGACCGGGGAGCTGTTTTTT; CDR3 protein: CASSVAGGRTGELFF
D gene: .; clone size: many; J gene: TRBJ2-3; V gene: TRBV5-1; CDR3 DNA: TGCGCCAGCAGCTTCTTACAGGCTGAAACAGATACGCAGTATTTT; CDR3 protein: CASSFLQAETDTQYF
D gene: TRBD2; clone size: few; J gene: TRBJ2-1; V gene: TRBV24-1; CDR3 DNA: TGTGCCACCAGTGATCGGCTAGCGGGTTACAATGAGCAGTTCTTC; CDR3 protein: CATSDRLAGYNEQFF
D gene: .; clone size: few; J gene: TRBJ2-5; V gene: TRBV7-9; CDR3 DNA: TGTGCCAGCAGCTTAAAGGATCACCAAGAGACCCAGTACTTC; CDR3 protein: CASSLKDHQETQYF
D gene: TRBD2; clone size: many; J gene: TRBJ2-4; V gene: TRBV20-1; CDR3 DNA: TGCAGTGCTAGAGATTGGACTAGCGGGCTAGCCAAAAACATTCAGTACTTC; CDR3 protein: CSARDWTSGLAKNIQYF
D gene: .; clone size: few; J gene: TRBJ1-2; V gene: TRBV5-6; CDR3 DNA: TGTGCCAGCAGCCAACAGGGTCGGGGCTACACCTTC; CDR3 protein: CASSQQGRGYTF
D gene: .; clone size: .; J gene: TRBJ1-5; V gene: TRBV4-1; CDR3 DNA: TGCGCCAGCAGCCAGCAACCTCTTTTAGGATACAGGGTCCCTGGCATGTGGCCCCAGCATTTT; CDR3 protein: CASSQQPLLGYRVPGMWPQHF
D gene: .; clone size: .; J gene: TRBJ2-1; V gene: TRBV7-3; CDR3 DNA: TGTGCCAGCAGCTTAAGGGGGGGCCCCTACAATGAGCAGTTCTTC; CDR3 protein: CASSLRGGPYNEQFF
D gene: .; clone size: many; J gene: TRBJ2-7; V gene: TRBV7-9; CDR3 DNA: TGTGCTAGCAGCTTATGGGGTTACGAGCAGTACTTC; CDR3 protein: CASSLWGYEQYF
D gene: TRBD1; clone size: few; J gene: TRBJ2-2; V gene: TRBV10-3; CDR3 DNA: TGTGCTATTACAGGGGATGAGACCGGGGAGCTGTTTTTT; CDR3 protein: CAITGDETGELFF
D gene: TRBD1; clone size: few; J gene: TRBJ1-2; V gene: TRBV5-6; CDR3 DNA: TGTGCCAGCAGCTATTGGGACAGGGAGAATGGCTACACCTTC; CDR3 protein: CASSYWDRENGYTF
D gene: TRBD1; clone size: .; J gene: TRBJ2-2; V gene: TRBV7-6; CDR3 DNA: TGTGCCAGCAGCTTAATGAGGGACAGGGGAACCGGGGAGCTGTTTTTT; CDR3 protein: CASSLMRDRGTGELFF
D gene: TRBD1; clone size: .; J gene: TRBJ2-7; V gene: TRBV5-1; CDR3 DNA: TGCGCCAGCAGCTTGTGGACAGGGCCCTACGAGCAGTACTTC; CDR3 protein: CASSLWTGPYEQYF
D gene: .; clone size: few; J gene: TRBJ2-3; V gene: TRBV15; CDR3 DNA: TGTGCCACCAGCAGCTTCGACTTGACCCGCACAGATACGCAGTATTTT; CDR3 protein: CATSSFDLTRTDTQYF
D gene: .; clone size: few; J gene: TRBJ2-5; V gene: TRBV27; CDR3 DNA: TGTGCCAGCAGTTTATCGGCCTTAGAGACCCAGTACTTC; CDR3 protein: CASSLSALETQYF
D gene: .; clone size: few; J gene: TRBJ1-1; V gene: TRBV5-1; CDR3 DNA: TGCGCCAGCAGCCCGTATAAGAGTTCCACTGAAGCTTTCTTT; CDR3 protein: CASSPYKSSTEAFF
D gene: .; clone size: few; J gene: TRBJ2-5; V gene: TRBV16; CDR3 DNA: TGTGCCAGCAGTCGACAGTTTCAAGAGACCCAGTACTTC; CDR3 protein: CASSRQFQETQYF